This TCR beta chain originates from a study of PD-1 blockade in classical Hodgkin lymphoma. V lost 6 bases, J lost 4 bases, and 12 bases stayed unmatched. Germline CDR1 MDHEN, CDR2 SYDVKM. The CDR3 runs 16 residues. Only in-frame clones appear in the TCRdb table, and some are missing; sequencing was by immunoSEQ multiplex PCR. This table holds 14,000 to 15,000 clones, about nine tenths found once. Note on this clone: Its antigen remains unknown.

Study-level results: Possibly reflecting disease activity or prior therapy, repertoire differences have causes that remain undefined. It was reported that newly diagnosed patients had less baseline TCR diversity than healthy donors.

Indicated time point: newly diagnosed, previously untreated cHL patient sample. Researchers pulled CD8+ T cells out of thawed PBMCs using magnetic negative selection. The chain has TRBV28 and TRBJ2-1, with 7 bases that match TRBD2. Specimen: CD8+ T cells from blood. The TCR comes from a human donor with classical Hodgkin lymphoma. CDR3 sequence: CASRPAREVPYNEQFF. In nucleotides, the CDR3 is TGTGCCAGCAGACCCGCCCGGGAGGTACCTTACAATGAGCAGTTCTTC.